Included here is one T cell receptor beta chain sequence, with context. The antigen remains undetermined. Amplification used 60 Vbeta primers and 13 Jbeta primers. Assay: immunoSEQ multiplex PCR; the TCRdb copy retains only in-frame clones and omits some. This sample carries roughly 120,000 clones, around three quarters of them seen once, and the ten largest clones take around 3%. These data originate in a study of cytomegalovirus exposure and HLA in healthy donors. Study findings and constraints: The authors listed 150 or so TCR beta chains as cytomegalovirus-associated.

Trimming cost V 1 base and J 1 base, with 12 bases left between them. The CDR3 extends over 15 amino acids. The germline V gene encodes CDR1 SGHRS and CDR2 YFSETQ. Sequenced input: PBMCs. The gene calls are TRBV5-1 and TRBJ2-7; possible D gene TRBD1, 5 bases. This TCR was sampled from a woman between 35 and 50 years old in good health and CMV-seropositive. CDR3 region: CASSLLGRDSYEQYF. The DNA for the CDR3 is TGCGCCAGCAGCTTGTTGGGCAGGGATTCCTACGAGCAGTACTTC.